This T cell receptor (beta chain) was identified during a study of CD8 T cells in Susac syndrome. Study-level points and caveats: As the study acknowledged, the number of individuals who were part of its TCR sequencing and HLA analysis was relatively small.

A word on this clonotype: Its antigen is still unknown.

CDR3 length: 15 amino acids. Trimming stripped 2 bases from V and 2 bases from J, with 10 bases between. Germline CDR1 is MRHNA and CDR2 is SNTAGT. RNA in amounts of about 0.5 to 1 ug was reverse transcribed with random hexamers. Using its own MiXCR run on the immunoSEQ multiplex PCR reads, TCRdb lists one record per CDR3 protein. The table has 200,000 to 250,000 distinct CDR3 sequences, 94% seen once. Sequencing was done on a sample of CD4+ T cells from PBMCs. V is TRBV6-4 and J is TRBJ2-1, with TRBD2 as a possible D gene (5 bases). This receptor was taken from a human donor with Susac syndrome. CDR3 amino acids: CASSDTGSPYNEQFF. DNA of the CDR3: TGTGCCAGCAGTGACACGGGGAGCCCCTACAATGAGCAGTTCTTC.